Listed here are 14 T cell receptor beta chains from one sample, sequenced in a study of siplizumab effects on memory and regulatory T cells. TCRdb's copy holds only in-frame clones and misses some; the assay was immunoSEQ multiplex PCR. The repertoire holds roughly 69,000 clones, around four fifths seen once, with roughly 3.8% in the top ten. Sequencing was done on a sample of memory CD4+ T cells sorted from blood. These receptors all come from a human donor in good health.

The chain joins TRBV2 to TRBJ1-2; D remains unclear. Germline V gene sequence: CDR1 SNHLY, CDR2 FYNNEI. V lost 1 base to trimming and J lost 8 bases, with 11 bases between them. The CDR3 extends over 13 amino acids. This chain's CDR3 is CASSEGGSLGYTF. The CDR3 DNA is TGTGCCAGCAGTGAAGGCGGGTCTCTGGGCTACACCTTC.

This clone was observed a single time. This chain joins TRBV15 and TRBJ1-4; D might be TRBD1 (5 bases). This CDR3 has 13 residues. CDR1 and CDR2 from the germline V gene are LNHNV and YYDKDF (reference sequence). Trimming took 8 bases from V and 5 from J, leaving 12 bases between them. CDR3 DNA: TGTGCCACCGGGGGATATGGCAATGAAAAACTGTTTTTT. This gives the protein CATGGYGNEKLFF.

The rearrangement joins TRBV5-6 to TRBJ2-5, with TRBD2 identical over 11 bases. In germline, CDR1 is SGHDT, CDR2 YYEEEE. The CDR3 spans 15 residues. After removal of 4 bases from V and 1 base from J, the junction contained 3 bases not matched to a gene. For the CDR3, the DNA is TGTGCCAGCAGCCTGACTAGCGGGGTCCAAGAGACCCAGTACTTC. Its translation: CASSLTSGVQETQYF.

V and J are TRBV6-1 and TRBJ1-1; possible D gene TRBD1, 5 bases. Trimming took 7 bases from V and 4 from J, leaving 16 bases between them. Germline CDR1 and CDR2: MNHNS and SASEGT. The CDR3 spans 14 residues. In DNA form, the CDR3 reads TGTGCCAGCACCTTCGACAGCGTATTCACTGAAGCTTTCTTT. Its protein is CASTFDSVFTEAFF.

The chain carries TRBV7-3 and TRBJ2-2; D ambiguous. V shed 5 bases and J shed 7 bases, with 5 bases lying between them. Germline CDR1 SGHTA, CDR2 FQGTGA. CDR3 length: 11 residues. As DNA, the CDR3 is TGTGCCAGCAGCATAGGCGGGGAGCTGTTTTTT. Amino acids: CASSIGGELFF.

The chain recombines TRBV7-2 with TRBJ2-1; no clear D. Germline lookup yields CDR1 SGHTA and CDR2 FQGNSA. The CDR3 is 13 amino acids. V was trimmed by 2 bases and J by 4 bases, leaving 6 bases between them. CDR3 in amino acids: CASSLSLYNEQFF. CDR3 DNA sequence: TGTGCCAGCAGCTTAAGTCTTTACAATGAGCAGTTCTTC.

V gene TRBV25-1 combines with J gene TRBJ1-1; TRBD1 aligns across 7 bases. The germline CDR1 and CDR2 sequences are MGHDK and SYGVNS. The trim removed 8 bases at V and 1 base at J, leaving 4 bases unmatched. The CDR3 contains 13 residues. This CDR3 is CASGTAWNTEAFF. DNA of the CDR3: TGTGCCAGCGGGACAGCGTGGAACACTGAAGCTTTCTTT.

To note about this clone: Other DNA sequences in the same sample also yield this CDR3. The chain has TRBV11-3 and TRBJ2-1; possible D gene TRBD1, 7 bases. V dropped 0 bases and J dropped 0 bases, with 15 bases sitting between them. The CDR3 has 18 amino acids. Germline V lookup: CDR1 SGHNT, CDR2 YENEEA. The CDR3 DNA is TGTGCCAGCAGCTTAGATCAGGGGGGTTCTAGCTCCTACAATGAGCAGTTCTTC. Residues: CASSLDQGGSSSYNEQFF. Together with reference TRBV11-3 and TRBJ2-1, the CDR3 gives the full variable domain: EAGVVQSPRYKIIEKKQPVAFWCNPISGHNTLYWYLQNLGQGPELLIRYENEEAVDDSQLPKDRFSAERLKGVDSTLKIQPAELGDSAVYLCASSLDQGGSSSYNEQFFGPGTRLTVL.

V and J are TRBV6-6 and TRBJ1-3; tentative D call: TRBD1 (6 bases). Looked up from germline, CDR1 is MNHNY and CDR2 is SVGAGI (reference sequence). There are 14 residues in the CDR3. V was cut by 6 bases and J by 4 bases, with 13 bases left in between. Written as DNA, the CDR3 is TGTGCCAGCAGCACAGGGTATGTGGGAAACACCATATATTTT. This codes for CASSTGYVGNTIYF.

The chain has TRBV11-2 and TRBJ1-1; TRBD1 matches at 9 bases. CDR3 length equals 15 residues. Trimming at V came to 2 bases and at J to 6 bases, leaving 7 bases not matched to a gene. Germline CDR1 is SGHAT and CDR2 is FQNNGV. CDR3 DNA sequence: TGTGCCAGCAGCTTAACGACAGGGGGTTACGCTGAAGCTTTCTTT. Protein product: CASSLTTGGYAEAFF.

The chain carries TRBV7-9 and TRBJ2-1, with 8 bases that match TRBD1. Germline CDR1 and CDR2: SEHNR and FQNEAQ (reference sequence). This CDR3 comprises 14 residues. After removal of 5 bases from V and 8 bases from J, the junction contained 8 bases not matched to a gene. CDR3 region: CASSPQGARDEQFF. The CDR3 DNA reads TGTGCCAGCAGCCCCCAGGGGGCCAGGGATGAGCAGTTCTTC. The whole variable domain, filled in from reference TRBV7-9 and TRBJ2-1, reads DTGVSQNPRHKITKRGQNVTFRCDPISEHNRLYWYRQTLGQGPEFLTYFQNEAQLEKSRLLSDRFSAERPKGSFSTLEIQRTEQGDSAMYLCASSPQGARDEQFFGPGTRLTVL.

This clone has only a few counts. The genes are TRBV6-5 and TRBJ1-4; no clear D gene. Deletions cut 6 bases from V and 7 bases from J, with 12 bases between. The CDR3 covers 13 residues. Germline V gene data show CDR1 as MNHEY and CDR2 as SVGAGI. The CDR3 protein is CASRSIGGEKLFF. The CDR3 DNA sequence: TGTGCCAGCAGATCGATAGGAGGTGAAAAACTGTTTTTT.

This clone has more than one count but fewer than ten. Other nucleotide sequences from this sample produce the same CDR3. This chain connects TRBV7-9 to TRBJ1-3; D remains unclear. Germline CDR1 reads SEHNR; CDR2 reads FQNEAQ (reference sequence). V lost 1 base to trimming and J lost 4 bases, with 14 bases between them. The CDR3 consists of 16 residues. CDR3 amino acids: CASSLERGAGGNTIYF. In DNA, the CDR3 is TGTGCCAGCAGCTTAGAGCGGGGTGCGGGAGGAAACACCATATATTTT.

The chain links TRBV5-4 to TRBJ1-5; D may be TRBD1 (6 bases). CDR1 is SGHNT, CDR2 YYREEE, per germline (reference sequence). The CDR3 extends over 15 amino acids. V lost 4 bases and J 1 base, leaving 12 bases between the germline ends. For the CDR3, the DNA is TGTGCCAGCAGCCTCGGGACAAACAGCAATCAGCCCCAGCATTTT. Its protein product is CASSLGTNSNQPQHF.